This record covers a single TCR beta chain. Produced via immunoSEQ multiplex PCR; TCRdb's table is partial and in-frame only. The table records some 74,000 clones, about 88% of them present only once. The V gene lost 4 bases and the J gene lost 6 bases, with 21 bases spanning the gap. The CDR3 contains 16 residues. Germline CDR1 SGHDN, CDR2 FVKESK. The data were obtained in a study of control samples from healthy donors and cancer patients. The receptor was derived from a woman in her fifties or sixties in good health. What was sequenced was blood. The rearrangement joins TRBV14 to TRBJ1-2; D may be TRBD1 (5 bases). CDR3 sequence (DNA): TGTGCCAGCAGCCCCCTCGGGTCCAAGGGGATCAATGGCTACACCTTC. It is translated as CASSPLGSKGINGYTF.